The sequence of this T cell receptor beta chain was determined in a study of blood T cell repertoires in COVID-19. Overall study context: The United States, Italy and Spain supplied acute and convalescent COVID-19 samples.

This CDR3 region has 10 residues. Trimming stripped 6 bases from V and 7 bases from J, with 6 bases between. Germline CDR1 and CDR2: SNHLY and FYNNEI. Sequenced by immunoSEQ multiplex PCR; TCRdb stores in-frame clones only, minus some. The repertoire consists of tens of thousands of clones, with roughly 90% occurring once and the leading ten covering about 3.6%. V gene TRBV2 combines with J gene TRBJ1-1; D gene uncertain. The source of this sequence is a man aged 40-50 years with COVID-19, enrolled during active disease. The sequenced sample was peripheral blood. Here the CDR3 reads CASRQIEAFF. CDR3 DNA sequence: TGTGCCAGCAGGCAGATTGAAGCTTTCTTT.